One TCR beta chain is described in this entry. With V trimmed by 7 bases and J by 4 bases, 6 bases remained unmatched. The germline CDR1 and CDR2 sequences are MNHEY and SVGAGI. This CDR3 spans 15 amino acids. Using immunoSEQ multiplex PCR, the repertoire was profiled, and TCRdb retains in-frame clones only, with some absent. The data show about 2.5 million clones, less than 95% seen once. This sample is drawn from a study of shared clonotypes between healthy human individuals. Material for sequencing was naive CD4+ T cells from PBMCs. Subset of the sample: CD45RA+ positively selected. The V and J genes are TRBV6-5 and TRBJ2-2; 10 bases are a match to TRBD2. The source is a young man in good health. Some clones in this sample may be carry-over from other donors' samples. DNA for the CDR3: TGTGCCAGCAATTTAGCGGGAGGTGGCACCGGGGAGCTGTTTTTT. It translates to CASNLAGGGTGELFF.